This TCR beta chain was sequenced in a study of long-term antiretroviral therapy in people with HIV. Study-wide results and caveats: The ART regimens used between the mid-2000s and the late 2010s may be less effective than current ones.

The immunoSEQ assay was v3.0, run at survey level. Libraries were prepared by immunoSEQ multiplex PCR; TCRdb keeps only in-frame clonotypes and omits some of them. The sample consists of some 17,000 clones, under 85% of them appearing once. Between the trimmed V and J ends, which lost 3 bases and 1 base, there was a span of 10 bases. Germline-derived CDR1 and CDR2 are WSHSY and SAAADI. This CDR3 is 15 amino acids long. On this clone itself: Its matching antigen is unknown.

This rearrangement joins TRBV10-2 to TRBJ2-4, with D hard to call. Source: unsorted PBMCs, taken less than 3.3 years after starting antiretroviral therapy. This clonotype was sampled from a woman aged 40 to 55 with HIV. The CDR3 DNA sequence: TGCGCCAGCAGTGATGTGTATTTGGCCAAAAACATTCAGTACTTC. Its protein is CASSDVYLAKNIQYF.